This TCR beta chain was observed in a study of vaccination and CD4 T cells after COVID-19. V was shortened by 5 bases and J by 1 base, with 8 bases between the two germline ends. In germline, CDR1 is SGHVS, CDR2 FNYEAQ. The CDR3 spans 13 residues. This clonotype was seen a few times. The antigen is undetermined. At the Johns Hopkins FTIC core, DNA taken from cultured CD4+ T cells was sequenced by way of the Oncomine TCR Beta short-read assay. TCRdb processed the PCR reads anew with MiXCR; each CDR3 protein has one entry. This sample has tens of thousands of distinct CDR3 sequences, with roughly 70% found just once. Treatment of the sample: approximately nine-day PBMC culture with coronavirus spike peptide pools or control peptides (ViraFEST assay).

The chain combines TRBV7-6 with TRBJ2-5, with D perhaps assigned TRBD1 or TRBD2 (5 bases each). Source: CD4+ T cells from blood, cultured in vitro, taken after SARS-CoV-2 vaccination. This receptor was taken from a human donor who received a COVID-19 vaccine. CDR3 DNA: TGTGCCAGCAGCATGGGGACCCAAGAGACCCAGTACTTC. Its translation is CASSMGTQETQYF. Supplemented by reference TRBV7-6 and TRBJ2-5, the full variable domain reads GAGVSQSPRYKVTKRGQDVALRCDPISGHVSLYWYRQALGQGPEFLTYFNYEAQQDKSGLPNDRFSAERPEGSISTLTIQRTEQRDSAMYRCASSMGTQETQYFGPGTRLLVL.